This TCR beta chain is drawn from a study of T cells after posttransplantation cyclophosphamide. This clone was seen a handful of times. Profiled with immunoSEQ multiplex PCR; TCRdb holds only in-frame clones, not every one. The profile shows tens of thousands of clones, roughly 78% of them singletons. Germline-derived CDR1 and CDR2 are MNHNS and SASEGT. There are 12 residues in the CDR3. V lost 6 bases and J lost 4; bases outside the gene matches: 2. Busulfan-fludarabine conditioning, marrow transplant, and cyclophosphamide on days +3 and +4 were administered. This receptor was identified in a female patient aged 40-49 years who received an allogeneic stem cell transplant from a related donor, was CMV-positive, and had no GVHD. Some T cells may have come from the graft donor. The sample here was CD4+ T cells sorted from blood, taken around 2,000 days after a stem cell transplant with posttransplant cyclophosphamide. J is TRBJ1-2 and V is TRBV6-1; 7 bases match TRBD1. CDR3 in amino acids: CASRDRSYGYTF. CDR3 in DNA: TGTGCCAGCAGGGACAGGTCCTATGGCTACACCTTC.